This TCR beta chain was captured in a study of shared clonotypes between healthy human individuals. Each subset's genomic DNA was shared equally among a number of immunoSEQ plates. Per the study methods: As immunoSEQ supplied junction-only sequences (without quality scores), filtering differed. The protocol was immunoSEQ multiplex PCR, while the TCRdb copy is restricted to in-frame clones and leaves out a portion. Clonal size and the V and J genes are those of that table, whereas D and trimming came from the DNA. The sample records roughly 700,000 clones, approximately 74% being singletons. CDR3 size: 16 residues. Trimming pared 0 bases from V and 0 bases from J, leaving 11 bases between. Germline V gene lookup returns CDR1 SGHRS and CDR2 YFSETQ. On this clone itself: Antigen unknown.

Study-wide findings and caveats: Clonotypes that were shared across four donors made up 4% to 6% of naive CD4 clonotypes. Clonotypes shared by all four donors outscored non-shared clonotypes in generation probability.

The sample was memory CD4+ T cells sorted from blood. Subset described: CD45RA-negative fraction. The chain is built from TRBV5-1 and TRBJ2-3; D is unclear. The receptor comes from a woman aged 25 to 39 in good health. CDR3 in amino acids: CASSLGAATSTDTQYF. Written as DNA, the CDR3 is TGCGCCAGCAGCTTGGGGGCAGCTACTAGCACAGATACGCAGTATTTT. The full variable domain, in which reference TRBV5-1 and TRBJ2-3 provide the parts outside the CDR3, is KAGVTQTPRYLIKTRGQQVTLSCSPISGHRSVSWYQQTPGQGLQFLFEYFSETQRNKGNFPGRFSGRQFSNSRSEMNVSTLELGDSALYLCASSLGAATSTDTQYFGPGTRLTVL.